The 6 T cell receptor beta chains below all came from one sample that was sequenced in a study of CD8 T cells in Susac syndrome. Reverse transcription of roughly 0.5 to 1 ug RNA used random hexamers. TCRdb re-analysed the immunoSEQ multiplex PCR reads in MiXCR, keeping a single row per CDR3 protein. The sample consists of 140,000 or so distinct CDR3 sequences, approximately 93% of them appearing once. The sample was CD4+ T cells from PBMCs. Receptor source: a human donor in good health.

V is TRBV20-1 and J is TRBJ2-3, with 8 nucleotides matching TRBD2. V gave up 4 bases and J gave up 3 bases; unmatched junction bases: 6. CDR1 DFQATT and CDR2 SNEGSKA come from the germline V gene (reference sequence). The CDR3 contains 14 residues. CDR3 sequence (DNA): TGCAGTGCTATTATGAGCGGGAGTACAGATACGCAGTATTTT. Its translation is CSAIMSGSTDTQYF.

This clonotype has only a few counts. The V call is TRBV18, the J call TRBJ2-7, with TRBD2 matching over 7 bases. J gave up 0 bases and V 4 bases, and 6 bases lay outside the gene matches. Germline V gene sequence: CDR1 KGHSH, CDR2 LQKENI. There are 15 residues in the CDR3. CDR3 sequence: CASSLRTSDSYEQYF. CDR3 coding DNA: TGTGCCAGCTCACTACGGACTAGTGACTCCTACGAGCAGTACTTC.

This clonotype has a handful of counts. The chain uses TRBV24-1 and TRBJ2-2; 12 bases align to TRBD2. CDR1 and CDR2 (germline): KGHDR, SFDVKD. V shed 5 bases, J shed 5 bases, and the junction held 2 bases outside the gene matches. The CDR3 is made up of 15 amino acids. Here the CDR3 reads CATSVTSGRTGELFF. The CDR3 DNA reads as TGTGCCACCAGTGTAACTAGCGGGAGGACCGGGGAGCTGTTTTTT.

This rearrangement joins TRBV14 to TRBJ1-2; the D gene is possibly TRBD1 (6 bases). This CDR3 region has 13 residues. The V end lost 2 bases, the J end lost 8 bases, and 12 bases lay between the germline ends. Germline CDR1 SGHDN, CDR2 FVKESK. For the CDR3, the DNA is TGTGCCAGCAGCCAAATCCAGGGGTACGGCTACACCTTC. Protein product: CASSQIQGYGYTF.

The rearrangement joins TRBV5-4 to TRBJ2-2, with D perhaps matching TRBD2 (6 bases). V was shortened by 1 base and J by 0 bases, with 10 bases between the two germline ends. Germline assignment: CDR1 SGHNT and CDR2 YYREEE (reference sequence). The CDR3 covers 16 residues. The CDR3 loop reads CASSLRRLANTGELFF. The CDR3 DNA follows: TGTGCCAGCAGCTTGAGGAGACTAGCGAACACCGGGGAGCTGTTTTTT.

This clonotype showed up just once. Mismatch with germline at one junction end may stem from a read error. The chain carries TRBV7-7 and TRBJ2-7; D possibly corresponds to TRBD1 (7 bases). The germline V gene encodes CDR1 SSHAT and CDR2 FNYEAQ (reference sequence). The CDR3 loop spans 15 amino acids. The CDR3 loop reads CASSSGPGDSHEQYF. CDR3 bases: TGTGCTAGCAGCTCCGGCCCGGGGGACAGCCACGAGCAGTACTTC.